A single count supports the clone carrying this TCR beta chain. Its antigen is unknown. The sample belongs to a study of T cell responses to AZD1222 COVID-19 vaccine. Study-level points and caveats: The span of vaccine-associated CD4 TCRs extended across spike, with dominance at 160-218 and 743-854.

This CDR3 has 17 amino acids. Per the germline V gene, CDR1 is SGHDN and CDR2 is FVKESK. V shed 4 bases and J shed 4 bases, with 22 bases lying between them. Produced via immunoSEQ multiplex PCR; TCRdb's table is partial and in-frame only. Counted here are under 170,000 clones, around 95% occurring once; the ten biggest clones make up about 1.3%. The source was peripheral blood, collected on day 0 of AZD1222 vaccination. This TCR was sampled from an adult in good health. J is TRBJ1-2 and V is TRBV14; perhaps TRBD1 as D (6 bases). The DNA of the CDR3 is TGTGCCAGCAGCCCGAACAGCCCGGCCACAGGGATCTATGGCTACACCTTC. Protein product: CASSPNSPATGIYGYTF.